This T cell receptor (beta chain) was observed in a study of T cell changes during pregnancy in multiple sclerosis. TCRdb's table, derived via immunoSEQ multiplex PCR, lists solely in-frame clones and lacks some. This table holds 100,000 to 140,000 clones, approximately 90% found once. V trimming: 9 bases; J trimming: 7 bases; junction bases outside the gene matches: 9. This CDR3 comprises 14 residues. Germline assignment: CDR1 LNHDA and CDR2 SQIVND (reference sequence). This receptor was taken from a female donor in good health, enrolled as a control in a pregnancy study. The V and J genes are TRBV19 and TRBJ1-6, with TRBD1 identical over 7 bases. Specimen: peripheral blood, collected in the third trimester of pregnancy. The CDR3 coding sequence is TGTGCCAGCGCTACGGGACAGACAAATTCACCCCTCCACTTT. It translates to CASATGQTNSPLHF.